This TCR beta chain was found in a study of blood T cell repertoires in COVID-19 (dated by TCRdb to the early 2020s). Background on the whole study: Samples covering the acute and convalescent phases of COVID-19 were provided by collaborators in the United States, Italy and Spain. The sample metadata nearly always contained a de-identified subject ID, COVID-19 status, age in years and sex. The prospective study material was composed of cDNA or gDNA derived from T cells, B-cell-depleted T cells, or PBMCs. The repertoires were made available in a free public database intended to serve as a resource for research on the immune response to SARS-CoV-2. The samples were drawn from two sources: the first 160 participants of the ongoing ImmuneRACE study, and 1,000 to 1,500 subjects contributed by 6 global collaborators. The dataset comprised deeply sampled blood TCRbeta repertoires from subjects exposed to, actively infected with, or recovered from COVID-19. Where HLA class I and class II types were available, the types were taken from metadata supplied by the sample provider, not from assay-based typing. Results and caveats for the whole study, not just this receptor: How much clinical and demographic metadata was included differed by source and by participant, and the metadata was provided uncurated.

On this clone itself: Its antigen is currently not known. No much larger clone is present one base from it, and per-base qualities are unavailable.

TCRbeta CDR3 regions were amplified from genomic DNA by means of the immunoSEQ Assay, a bias-controlled multiplex PCR. Per the authors' processing: The number of nucleated cells in each sample was estimated from the amplification of reference gene primers within the assay. Sequence reads were collapsed and filtered to measure the absolute abundance of every unique TCRbeta CDR3 rearrangement. For each sample, productive Simpson clonality was calculated as the square root of Simpson's diversity index across productive rearrangements. As stored in TCRdb, this immuneACCESS dataset retains in-frame rearrangements with V and J assigned. A fraction of the clones does not appear; measured against another copy, unresolved V genes explain less than half of the discrepancy, and the remainder lacks a known reason. That table gives V, J and clone size, and the DNA gave D and trimming. The sample includes approximately 200,000 clones, with over 75% observed a single time. Of the sample, about 3.3% falls within the top ten clones.

V sheds 0 bases and J sheds 9 bases, leaving 6 bases between their ends. The CDR3, from cysteine to phenylalanine, totals 12 residues. Only CDR3 DNA remains: 36 bases, in frame from the first base. CDR1 and CDR2 are drawn from the germline V gene (reference sequence): LNHDA, SQIVND. Collaborating institutions collected whole blood in K2EDTA tubes following their own protocols. For TCRbeta analysis, collaborator samples were shipped as frozen whole blood, as isolated PBMCs, or as DNA extracted from either sample type. The receptor comes from a man in his fifties or sixties with acute or convalescent COVID-19. The chain uses TRBV19 and TRBJ1-5; TRBD1 is perhaps the D gene, given 5 matching bases. The sample was peripheral blood. The bases are TGTGCCAGTAGTATAGAAAGGGGGCCCCAGCATTTT. Translated, it reads CASSIERGPQHF.